The source of this T cell receptor beta chain is a study of blood T cells in healthy people across ages. With a J-beta primer mix and a sample-barcoded 5' primer, a second PCR ran about 7 to 12 cycles. Using its own MiXCR run on the 5' RACE reads, TCRdb lists one record per CDR3 protein. The sample holds 750,000 to 850,000 distinct CDR3 sequences, just under 25% seen once. As concerns this clonotype: Its target is unknown. One junction end does not reproduce the germline sequence, and a read error may be involved.

The germline gives CDR1 SGHAT, CDR2 FQNNGV. The CDR3 runs to 14 residues. Study-wide findings and caveats: A roughly linear fall in TCR beta diversity per million T cells was seen with increasing age.

The same data also contributed to another study, on T cells of mothers and their children. That report notes: The data showed no persistent microchimeric T cell clones.

This sequence originates from a boy aged 5 to 17 in good health. Sequenced material: blood. The J gene is TRBJ2-5, the V gene TRBV11-2, with 9 bases that match TRBD1. The J call may be incorrect, as the DNA end agrees better with TRBJ2-7. For the CDR3, the DNA is TGTGCCAACAGCTTACTCGGGACAGGGTACGAGCAGTACTTC. This encodes CANSLLGTGYEQYF.